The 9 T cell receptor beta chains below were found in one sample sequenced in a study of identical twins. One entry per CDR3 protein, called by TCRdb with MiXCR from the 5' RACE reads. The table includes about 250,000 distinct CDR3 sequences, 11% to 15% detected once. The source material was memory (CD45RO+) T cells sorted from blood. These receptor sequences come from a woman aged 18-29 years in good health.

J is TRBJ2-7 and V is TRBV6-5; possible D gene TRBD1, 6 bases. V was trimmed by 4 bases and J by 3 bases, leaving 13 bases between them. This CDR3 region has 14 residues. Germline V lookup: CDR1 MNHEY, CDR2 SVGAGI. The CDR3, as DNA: TGTGCCAGCAGTTTCAGGGAAGGGGGCTACGAGCAGTACTTC. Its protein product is CASSFREGGYEQYF.

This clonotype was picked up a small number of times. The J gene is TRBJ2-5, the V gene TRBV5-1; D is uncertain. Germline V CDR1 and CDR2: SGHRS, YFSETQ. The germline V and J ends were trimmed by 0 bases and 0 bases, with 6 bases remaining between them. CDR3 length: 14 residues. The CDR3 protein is CASSLVGNQETQYF. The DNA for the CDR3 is TGCGCCAGCAGCTTGGTAGGGAACCAAGAGACCCAGTACTTC.

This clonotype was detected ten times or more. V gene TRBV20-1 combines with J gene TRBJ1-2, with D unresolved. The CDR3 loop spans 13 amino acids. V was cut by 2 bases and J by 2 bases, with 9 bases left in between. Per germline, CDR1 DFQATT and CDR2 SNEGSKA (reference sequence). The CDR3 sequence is CSARYTVNYGYTF. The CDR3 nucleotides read TGCAGTGCTAGATACACAGTAAACTATGGCTACACCTTC.

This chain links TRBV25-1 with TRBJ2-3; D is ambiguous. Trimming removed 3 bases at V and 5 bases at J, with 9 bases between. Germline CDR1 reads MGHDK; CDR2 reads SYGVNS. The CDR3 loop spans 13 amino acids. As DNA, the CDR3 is TGTGCCAGCAGTGATTCATACCGAGATACGCAGTATTTT. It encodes CASSDSYRDTQYF.

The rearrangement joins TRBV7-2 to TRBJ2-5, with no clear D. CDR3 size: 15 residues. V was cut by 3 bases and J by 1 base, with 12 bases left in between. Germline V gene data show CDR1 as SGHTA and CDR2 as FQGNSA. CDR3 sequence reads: CASSFSRVGQETQYF. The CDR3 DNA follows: TGTGCCAGCAGCTTTTCCCGGGTAGGCCAAGAGACCCAGTACTTC. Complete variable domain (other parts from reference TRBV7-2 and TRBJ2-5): GAGVSQSPSNKVTEKGKDVELRCDPISGHTALYWYRQSLGQGLEFLIYFQGNSAPDKSGLPSDRFSAERTGGSVSTLTIQRTQQEDSAVYLCASSFSRVGQETQYFGPGTRLLVL.

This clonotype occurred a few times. CDR3 nucleotides: TGCGCCAGCAGCAATCGGGCCGCGGGGGAGACCCAGTACTTC. Protein product: CASSNRAAGETQYF. This sequence joins TRBV5-1 and TRBJ2-5; TRBD2 is a possible D gene (6 bases). Between the trimmed V and J ends, which lost 4 bases and 5 bases, there was a span of 15 bases. There are 14 residues in the CDR3. The germline CDR1 and CDR2 sequences are SGHRS and YFSETQ. The variable domain in full, with the rest retrieved from reference TRBV5-1 and TRBJ2-5, is KAGVTQTPRYLIKTRGQQVTLSCSPISGHRSVSWYQQTPGQGLQFLFEYFSETQRNKGNFPGRFSGRQFSNSRSEMNVSTLELGDSALYLCASSNRAAGETQYFGPGTRLLVL.

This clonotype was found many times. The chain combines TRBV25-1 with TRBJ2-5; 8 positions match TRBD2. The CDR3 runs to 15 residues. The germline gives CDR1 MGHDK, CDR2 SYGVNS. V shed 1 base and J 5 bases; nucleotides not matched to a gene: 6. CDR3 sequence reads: CASSEFEREWETQYF. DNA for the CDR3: TGTGCCAGCAGTGAATTTGAGCGGGAGTGGGAGACCCAGTACTTC.

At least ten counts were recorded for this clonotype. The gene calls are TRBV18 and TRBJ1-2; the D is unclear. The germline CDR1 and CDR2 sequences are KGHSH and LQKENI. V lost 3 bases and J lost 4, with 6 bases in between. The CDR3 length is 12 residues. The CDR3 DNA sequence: TGTGCCAGCTCACCCGAGACCTATGGCTACACCTTC. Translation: CASSPETYGYTF.

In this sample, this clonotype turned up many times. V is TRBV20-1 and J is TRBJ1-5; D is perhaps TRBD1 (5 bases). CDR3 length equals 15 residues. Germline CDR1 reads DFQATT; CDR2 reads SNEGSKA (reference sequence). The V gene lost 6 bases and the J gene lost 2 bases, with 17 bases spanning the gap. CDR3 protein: CSASPGPPGNQPQHF. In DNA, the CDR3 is TGCAGTGCGTCGCCGGGACCCCCGGGCAATCAGCCCCAGCATTTT.